This T cell receptor beta chain was sequenced in a study of blood T cell repertoires in COVID-19. Study in general: Material from acute and convalescent COVID-19 was sourced from the United States, Italy and Spain.

How the authors handled the data: Estimates of nucleated cell counts were drawn from the amplification of reference gene primers. Sequenced by immunoSEQ multiplex PCR; TCRdb stores in-frame clones only, minus some. D and trimming were read from the DNA, whereas the V and J calls and clone size are those reported in that table. Of about 180,000 clones listed, around 86% are singletons. Per the germline V gene, CDR1 is GTSNPN and CDR2 is SVGIG (reference sequence). The CDR3 has 14 residues. V was pared by 4 bases and J by 6 bases, with 18 bases between. This TCR derives from a man between 45 and 60 years old with active or convalescent COVID-19. The chain is built from TRBV30 and TRBJ1-1; D not certain. Specimen: peripheral blood. CDR3 sequence: CAWKNRGFGAEAFF. Here the CDR3 DNA reads TGTGCCTGGAAAAACCGCGGGTTCGGGGCTGAAGCTTTCTTT.